The 6 T cell receptor beta chains listed next were all sequenced from one sample in a study of T-cell reconstitution after alpha-beta-depleted transplantation in children. As it was prepared, the TCRbeta library received unique molecular identifiers. A single record per CDR3 protein comes from TCRdb applying MiXCR to the PCR reads. The data hold more than 200,000 distinct CDR3 sequences, with roughly 25% observed a single time. The sequences come from PBMCs, mostly from graft donor cells, collected 360 days after TCRalphabeta/CD19-depleted stem cell transplant. The receptors were gathered from a female patient between 2 and 15 years old who had a stem cell transplant for congenital amegakaryocytic thrombocytopenia, so the T cells may come from the graft donor.

The genes are TRBV12-3 or TRBV12-4 and TRBJ2-1, with a weak D call TRBD1 (6 bases). V gave up 6 bases and J gave up 10 bases, with 16 bases separating them. This CDR3 spans 13 amino acids. The CDR3 region has the DNA TGTGCCAGCAGCAGAACCTCCGGGACAGAGCAGTTCTTC. It yields the protein CASSRTSGTEQFF.

The V and J genes are TRBV20-1 and TRBJ2-4; no clear D. CDR1 and CDR2 from the germline V gene are DFQATT and SNEGSKA (reference sequence). V shed 5 bases and J shed 4 bases, with 9 bases lying between them. This CDR3 region has 12 residues. This chain's CDR3 is CSALDGKNIQYF. CDR3 DNA: TGCAGTGCTCTAGACGGTAAAAACATTCAGTACTTC.

This clonotype has only a few counts. The chain is built from TRBV7-2 and TRBJ1-1, with a possible D match to TRBD1 (6 bases). The V end lost 5 bases, the J end lost 2 bases, and 15 bases lay between the germline ends. Per the germline V gene, CDR1 is SGHTA and CDR2 is FQGNSA. The CDR3 runs to 15 residues. CDR3 nucleotide sequence: TGTGCCAGCAGCCGAGACGGACAGACAAACACTGAAGCTTTCTTT. Protein sequence: CASSRDGQTNTEAFF.

V is TRBV7-9 and J is TRBJ1-2; D might be TRBD1 (6 bases). The CDR3 covers 14 residues. Germline V CDR1 and CDR2: SEHNR, FQNEAQ (reference sequence). Between the trimmed V and J ends, which lost 5 bases and 8 bases, there was a span of 18 bases. CDR3 bases: TGTGCCAGCAGCCAGCTTGGGGGGGCAGCCGGCTACACCTTC. Translating gives CASSQLGGAAGYTF.

The rearrangement uses TRBV4-1 and TRBJ2-7; D is possibly TRBD2 (7 bases). This CDR3 has 15 residues. Trimming removed 2 bases at V and 7 bases at J, with 18 bases between. Germline CDR1 reads MGHRA; CDR2 reads YSYEKL. In DNA form, the CDR3 reads TGCGCCAGCAGCCAACCGGGGGGCACGAAGGTTGAGCAGTACTTC. As protein: CASSQPGGTKVEQYF.

This clonotype appeared many times. This chain's CDR3 is CSASNSNQPQHF. The CDR3 DNA sequence: TGCAGTGCTAGTAATAGCAATCAGCCCCAGCATTTT. V gene TRBV20-1 combines with J gene TRBJ1-5; D unclear. This CDR3 region has 12 residues. V shed 3 bases and J shed 0 bases, with 3 bases lying between them. Germline V gene data show CDR1 as DFQATT and CDR2 as SNEGSKA (reference sequence).